This paragraph covers one TCR beta chain sequence. Its antigen remains unidentified. CDR1 is SGHDT and CDR2 is YYEEEE in the germline V gene. The V and J ends lost 4 bases and 1 base, in that order; junction bases with no gene match: 6. This CDR3 region has 16 residues. The data originate from a study of T cells after yellow fever vaccination. Study outcomes and limitations: Post-booster samples contained most primary-vaccination clones (around 95% CD4, approximately 88% CD8). Clonotypes appearing in both CD4 and CD8 compartments existed, and their share was small. Secondary responses were weaker yet peaked faster, day 5 versus 15.

TCRdb passed the 5' RACE reads through MiXCR, listing each CDR3 protein once. The table includes 250,000 to 300,000 distinct CDR3 sequences, 10% to 15% detected once. The sample in question was CD4+ T cells sorted from PBMCs, obtained 45 days after the yellow fever booster vaccination. The receptor was isolated from a man under 40 who received the YFV17D yellow fever vaccine. This rearrangement joins TRBV5-6 to TRBJ2-4; 9 bases fit TRBD1. As DNA, the CDR3 is TGTGCCAGCAGCCACCGACAGGGGGTCGCCAAAAACATTCAGTACTTC. It translates to CASSHRQGVAKNIQYF.